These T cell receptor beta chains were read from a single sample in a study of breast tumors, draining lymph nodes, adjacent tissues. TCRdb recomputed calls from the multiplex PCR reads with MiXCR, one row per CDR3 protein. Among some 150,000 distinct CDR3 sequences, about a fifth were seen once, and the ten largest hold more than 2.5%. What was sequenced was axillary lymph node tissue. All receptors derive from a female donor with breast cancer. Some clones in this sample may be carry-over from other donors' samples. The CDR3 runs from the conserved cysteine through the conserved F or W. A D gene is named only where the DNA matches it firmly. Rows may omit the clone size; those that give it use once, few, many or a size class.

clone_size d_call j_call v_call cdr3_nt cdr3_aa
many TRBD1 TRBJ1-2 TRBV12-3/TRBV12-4 TGTGCCAGCAGTTTGGGGCAGGGGGTAGGTGGCTACACCTTC CASSLGQGVGGYTF
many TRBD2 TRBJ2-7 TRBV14 TGTGCCAGCAGCCCGACCCGGATACTAGCGGGATCCGAGCAGTACTTC CASSPTRILAGSEQYF
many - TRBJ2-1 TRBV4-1 TGCGCCAGCAGCCAAGGAGCTTCCTTGGATGAGCAGTTCTTC CASSQGASLDEQFF
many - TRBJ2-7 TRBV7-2 TGTGCCAGCAGCGTACGACTACCTCCTTACGAGCAGTACTTC CASSVRLPPYEQYF
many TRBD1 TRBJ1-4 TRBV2 TGTGCCAGCAGTGAAGCGTTATCAGGGGGCTGGGAAAAACTGTTTTTT CASSEALSGGWEKLFF
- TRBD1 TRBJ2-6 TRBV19 TGTGCCAGTAGAGGGGCGGCTCCGGGACAGAGGACTGGGGCCGACGTCCTGACTTTC CASRGAAPGQRTGADVLTF
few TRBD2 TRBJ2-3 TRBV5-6 TGTGCCAGCAGCAGAGCTAGCGGAAGATTCTCTAGCACAGATACGCAGTATTTT CASSRASGRFSSTDTQYF
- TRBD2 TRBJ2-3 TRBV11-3 TGTGCCAGCAGCTTACCCGTAGCGGGAGTGGGCGGAGATACGCAGTATTTT CASSLPVAGVGGDTQYF
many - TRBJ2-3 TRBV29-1 TGCAGCGTCTTCCGGAGAGATACGCAGTATTTT CSVFRRDTQYF
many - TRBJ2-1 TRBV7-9 TGTGCCAGCAGCTTAGTGACGAACTACAATGAGCAGTTCTTC CASSLVTNYNEQFF
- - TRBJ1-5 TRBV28 TGTGCCAGCAGTTTATTAGGTATTTCGCGTCAGCCCCAGCATTTT CASSLLGISRQPQHF
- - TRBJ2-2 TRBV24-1 TGTGCCACCTCAGGGGGGGGCACCGGGGAGCTGTTTTTT CATSGGGTGELFF
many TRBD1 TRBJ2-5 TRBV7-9 TGTGCCAGCAGCATTCTCACAGGGGTTCAAGAGACCCAGTACTTC CASSILTGVQETQYF
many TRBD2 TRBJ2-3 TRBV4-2 TGTGCCAGCAGCCAAGATCTGCTAGCGGGATCGACGCAGTATTTT CASSQDLLAGSTQYF
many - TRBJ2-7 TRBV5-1 TGCGCCAGCAGCTTGGACCGCGGTTACGAGCAGTACTTC CASSLDRGYEQYF
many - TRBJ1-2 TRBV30 TGTGCCTGGACCGGGGGCAACTATGGCTACACCTTC CAWTGGNYGYTF
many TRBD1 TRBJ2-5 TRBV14 TGTGCCAGCAGCCCTGGACAGGGAAGGGGTACCCAGTACTTC CASSPGQGRGTQYF
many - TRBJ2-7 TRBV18 TGTGCCAGCTCACCTACCGCCCAGGGTATCGAGCAGTACTTC CASSPTAQGIEQYF
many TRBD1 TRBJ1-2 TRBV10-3 TGTGCCATCAGTCGGACAGGAGTTGAGGGGGGCTACACCTTC CAISRTGVEGGYTF
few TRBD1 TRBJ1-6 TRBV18 TGTGCCAGCTCACGCGGACAGGGGGATAATTCACCCCTCCCCTTT CASSRGQGDNSPLPF
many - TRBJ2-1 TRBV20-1 TGCAGTGCTAGAGATCGAGAGAGAGAGCAGTTCTTC CSARDREREQFF
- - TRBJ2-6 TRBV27 TGTGCCAGCAGTGGATCGACCTCTGGGGCCAACGTCCTGACTTTC CASSGSTSGANVLTF
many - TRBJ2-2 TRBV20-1 TGCAGTGCTAGAGAGGTCAAACGGGAGAACACCGGGGAGCTGTTTTTT CSAREVKRENTGELFF
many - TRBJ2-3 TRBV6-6 TGTGCCAGCAGTTACGTAGATACGCAGTATTTT CASSYVDTQYF
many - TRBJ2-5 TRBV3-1 TGTGCCAGCAGCCAAGTCAGGGGAGAGACCCAGTACTTC CASSQVRGETQYF
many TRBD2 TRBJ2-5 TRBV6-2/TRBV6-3 TGTGCCAGCAGCCCGACTAGCGGGAGCCTAGAGACCCAGTACTTC CASSPTSGSLETQYF
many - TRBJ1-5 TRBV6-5 TGTGCCAGCAGTTACTCCGGGAATAGCAATCAGCCCCAGCATTTT CASSYSGNSNQPQHF
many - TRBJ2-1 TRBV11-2 TGTGCCAGCAGCTTAAAGGTCGAGCAGTTCTTC CASSLKVEQFF
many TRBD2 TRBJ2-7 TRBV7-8 TGTGCCAGCAGCTTAGCCAAGCTGGGACTAGCGGGAGCGGTCGAGCAGTACTTC CASSLAKLGLAGAVEQYF
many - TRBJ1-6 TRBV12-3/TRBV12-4 TGTGCCAGCAGCCAAAGAACTTCACCCCTCCACTTT CASSQRTSPLHF
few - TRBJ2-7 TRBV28 TGTGCCAGCAGTTTATCACTAGGGCGGAACGAGCAGTACTTC CASSLSLGRNEQYF
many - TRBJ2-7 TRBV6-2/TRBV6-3 TGTGCCAGCAGCTCAACCTACGAGCAGTACTTC CASSSTYEQYF
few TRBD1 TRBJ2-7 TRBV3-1 TGTGCCAGCAGCCTTAGGACAGGGGCCTCCTACGAGCAGTACTTC CASSLRTGASYEQYF
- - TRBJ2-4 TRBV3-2 TGTGCCAGCAGCCGGGTCAGGGCGTGGGGTGACATTCAGTACTTC CASSRVRAWGDIQYF
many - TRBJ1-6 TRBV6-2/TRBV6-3 TGTGCCAGCATCGACAACTCCTATAATTCACCCCTCCACTTT CASIDNSYNSPLHF
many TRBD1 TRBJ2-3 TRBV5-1 TGCGCCAGCAGCCTGAGGACAGGAACAGATACGCAGTATTTT CASSLRTGTDTQYF
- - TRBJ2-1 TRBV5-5 TGTGCCAGCAGCTTCCGATTGAGGGGTGACAATGAGCAGTTCTTC CASSFRLRGDNEQFF
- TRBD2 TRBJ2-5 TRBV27 TGTGCCAGCAGCGGGGGGACTAGCGGGAGTAGGAAGACCCAGTACTTC CASSGGTSGSRKTQYF
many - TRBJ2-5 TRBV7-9 TGTGCCAGCAGCCCAGACATGTACCAAGAGACCCAGTACTTC CASSPDMYQETQYF
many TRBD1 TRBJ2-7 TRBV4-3 TGCGCCAGCAGCCCCGGCCGTCCCGGACAGGGCTACGAGCAGTACTTC CASSPGRPGQGYEQYF
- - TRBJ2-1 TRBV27 TGTGCCAGCAGTTTAGAACGGGGGGCAAAGAATGAGCAGTTCTTC CASSLERGAKNEQFF
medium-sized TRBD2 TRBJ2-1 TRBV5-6 TGTGCCAGCAGCTTTCCCGGGACTACCAATGAGCAGTTCTTC CASSFPGTTNEQFF
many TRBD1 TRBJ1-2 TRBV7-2 TGTGCCAGTACCGGACAGGGGGTTCGTGGCTATGGCTACACCTTC CASTGQGVRGYGYTF
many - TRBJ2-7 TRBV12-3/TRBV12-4 TGTGCCAGCAGTTTAGGAGGGGTCGAGCAGTACTTC CASSLGGVEQYF
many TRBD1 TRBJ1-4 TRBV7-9 TGTGCCAGCAGCGCCGCACAGGGGCCTAATGAAAAACTGTTTTTT CASSAAQGPNEKLFF
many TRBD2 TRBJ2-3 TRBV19 TGTGCCAGTAGTATAAGGACTAGCGGGGGCACAGATACGCAGTATTTT CASSIRTSGGTDTQYF
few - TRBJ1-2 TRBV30 TGTGCCGGGCTGTCCGACAGGAACCATCATGAGGATGGCTACACCTTC CAGLSDRNHHEDGYTF
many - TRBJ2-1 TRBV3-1 TGTGCCAGCAGCCAGACCCATGAGCAGTTCTTC CASSQTHEQFF
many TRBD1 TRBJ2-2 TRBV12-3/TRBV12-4 TGTGCCAGCAGTGTGTACAGGGGGCACGGCACCGGGGAGCTGTTTTTT CASSVYRGHGTGELFF
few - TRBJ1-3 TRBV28 TGTGCCAGCGGCGGGACCCCCCCCGGAAACACCATATATTTT CASGGTPPGNTIYF
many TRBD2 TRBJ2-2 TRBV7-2 TGTGCCAGCAGTCTGGGACTAGCGCCCGGGGAGCTGTTTTTT CASSLGLAPGELFF
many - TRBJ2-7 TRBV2 TGTGCCAGCAGTGAGTTACCAGGGATCTACGAGCAGTACTTC CASSELPGIYEQYF
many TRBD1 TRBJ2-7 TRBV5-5 TGTGCCAGCAGCTTCGGGACAGGGGACTACGAGCAGTACTTC CASSFGTGDYEQYF